The rows below give T cell receptor beta chains drawn from one sample of a study of chemoradiotherapy in HPV16-positive cancers. Clones were sequenced by immunoSEQ multiplex PCR, and TCRdb holds only the in-frame ones, with some missing. The sample lists over 7,000 clones, approximately 91% occurring once. Specimen: tumor tissue, collected from a patient who underwent chemoradiotherapy. Receptors originate from a human donor with HPV-associated anogenital cancer. Each CDR3 is given with its conserved first and last residue. D genes are given only for firm matches. Expanded clones get a size class; other rows say once, few or many, or leave the size out.

clone_size	d_call	v_call	j_call	cdr3_aa	cdr3_nt
NA	NA	TRBV7-8	TRBJ2-5	CASSYHSQETQYF	TGTGCCAGCAGCTACCACAGTCAAGAGACCCAGTACTTC
NA	TRBD2	TRBV9	TRBJ2-2	CASSFTSAGGELFF	TGTGCCAGCAGCTTTACTAGCGCCGGCGGGGAGCTGTTTTTT
NA	NA	TRBV4-2	TRBJ1-4	CASSHRGSANEKLFF	TGTGCCAGCAGCCACAGGGGATCGGCTAATGAAAAACTGTTTTTT
NA	TRBD2	TRBV9	TRBJ2-1	CASSFIAGGNYNEQFF	TGTGCCAGCAGCTTTATAGCGGGAGGAAACTACAATGAGCAGTTCTTC
once	TRBD1	TRBV5-1	TRBJ2-3	CASSFPQGDITDTQYF	TGCGCCAGCAGCTTCCCACAGGGGGATATCACAGATACGCAGTATTTT
NA	NA	TRBV19	TRBJ1-1	CASSRALTEAFF	TGTGCCAGTAGTAGGGCCTTAACTGAAGCTTTCTTT
NA	TRBD1	TRBV10-1	TRBJ2-3	CASSEKGQGRDTQYF	TGCGCCAGCAGTGAGAAGGGACAGGGTAGAGATACGCAGTATTTT
NA	NA	TRBV5-8	TRBJ1-2	CASSSTGRNYTF	TGTGCCAGCAGCTCCACGGGACGCAACTACACCTTC
NA	TRBD1	TRBV5-1	TRBJ1-6	CASSLTGGRDSPLHF	TGCGCCAGCAGCTTGACAGGGGGCCGGGATTCACCCCTCCACTTT
NA	NA	TRBV5-5	TRBJ2-6	CASSLLFAPYGANVLTF	TGTGCCAGCAGCTTGCTTTTCGCCCCCTACGGGGCCAACGTCCTGACTTTC
NA	NA	TRBV29-1	TRBJ2-5	CSVEVGTTGETQYF	TGCAGCGTTGAAGTCGGTACAACCGGAGAGACCCAGTACTTC
once	NA	TRBV10-3	TRBJ1-5	CAISQDSDQPQHF	TGTGCCATCAGCCAGGACAGCGATCAGCCCCAGCATTTT
NA	TRBD2	TRBV19	TRBJ2-5	CASRAPGLVTQYF	TGTGCCAGTAGGGCTCCGGGACTAGTGACCCAGTACTTC
NA	TRBD2	TRBV7-8	TRBJ2-1	CASSRNLDAEDLAGEGNEQFF	TGTGCCAGCAGCCGAAACCTCGACGCGGAGGACTTAGCGGGAGAAGGGAATGAGCAGTTCTTC
NA	TRBD1	TRBV19	TRBJ1-6	CASSTDRGNSPLHF	TGTGCCAGTAGTACGGACAGGGGAAATTCACCCCTCCACTTT
NA	NA	TRBV5-1	TRBJ2-5	CASSSGASGGVQETQYF	TGCGCCAGCAGCTCCGGGGCGAGTGGCGGAGTCCAAGAGACCCAGTACTTC